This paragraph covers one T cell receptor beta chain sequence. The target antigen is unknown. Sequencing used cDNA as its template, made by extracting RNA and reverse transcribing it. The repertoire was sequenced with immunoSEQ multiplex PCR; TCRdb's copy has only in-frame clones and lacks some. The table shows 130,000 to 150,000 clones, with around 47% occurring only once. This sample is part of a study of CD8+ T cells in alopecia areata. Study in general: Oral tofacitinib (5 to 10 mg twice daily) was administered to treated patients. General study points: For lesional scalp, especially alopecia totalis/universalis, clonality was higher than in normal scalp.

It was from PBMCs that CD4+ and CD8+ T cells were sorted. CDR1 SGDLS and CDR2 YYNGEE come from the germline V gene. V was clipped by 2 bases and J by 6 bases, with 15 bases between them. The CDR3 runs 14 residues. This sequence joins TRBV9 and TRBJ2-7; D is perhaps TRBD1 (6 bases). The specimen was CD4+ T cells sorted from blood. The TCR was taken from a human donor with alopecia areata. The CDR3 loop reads CASSVTHRVAEQYF. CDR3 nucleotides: TGTGCCAGCAGCGTGACCCACAGGGTGGCCGAGCAGTACTTC.